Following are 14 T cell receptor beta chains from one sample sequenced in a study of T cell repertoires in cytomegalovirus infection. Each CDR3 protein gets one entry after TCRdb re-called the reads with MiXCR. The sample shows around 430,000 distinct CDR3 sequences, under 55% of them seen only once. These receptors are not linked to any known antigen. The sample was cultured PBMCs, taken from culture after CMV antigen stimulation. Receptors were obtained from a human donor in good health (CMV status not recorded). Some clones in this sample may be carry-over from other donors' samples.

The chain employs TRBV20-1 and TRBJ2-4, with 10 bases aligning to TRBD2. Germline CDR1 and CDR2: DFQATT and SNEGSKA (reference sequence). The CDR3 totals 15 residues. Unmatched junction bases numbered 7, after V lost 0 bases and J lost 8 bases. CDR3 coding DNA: TGCAGTGCTAGAGATGCTAGCGGGAGTGGGGACATTCAGTACTTC. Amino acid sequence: CSARDASGSGDIQYF.

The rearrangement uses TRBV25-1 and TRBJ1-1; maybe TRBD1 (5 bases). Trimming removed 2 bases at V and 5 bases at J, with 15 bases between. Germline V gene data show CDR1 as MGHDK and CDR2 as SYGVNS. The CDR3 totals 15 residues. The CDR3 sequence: CASSEPGSQGTEAFF. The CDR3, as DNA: TGTGCCAGCAGTGAACCCGGTTCCCAGGGAACTGAAGCTTTCTTT.

The CDR3 region is CASSQEAPDLWGYTF. CDR3 coding DNA: TGTGCCAGCAGCCAAGAGGCGCCAGACCTTTGGGGCTACACCTTC. This chain links TRBV4-2 with TRBJ1-2; D not resolved. Trimming took 0 bases from V and 8 from J, leaving 16 bases between them. The CDR3 runs 15 residues. The germline CDR1 and CDR2 sequences are LGHNA and YNFKEQ.

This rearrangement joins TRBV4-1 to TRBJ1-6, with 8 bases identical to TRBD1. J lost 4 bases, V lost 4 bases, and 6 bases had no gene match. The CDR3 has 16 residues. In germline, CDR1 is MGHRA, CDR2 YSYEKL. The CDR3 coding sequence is TGCGCCAGCAGCCCTGGACAGGGCTCTTATAATTCACCCCTCCACTTT. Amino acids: CASSPGQGSYNSPLHF.

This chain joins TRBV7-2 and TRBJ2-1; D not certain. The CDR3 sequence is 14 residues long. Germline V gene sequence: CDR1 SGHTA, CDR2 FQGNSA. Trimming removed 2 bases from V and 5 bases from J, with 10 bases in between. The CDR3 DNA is TGTGCCAGCAGCTTATCGTCCGGTCACAATGAGCAGTTCTTC. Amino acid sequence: CASSLSSGHNEQFF.

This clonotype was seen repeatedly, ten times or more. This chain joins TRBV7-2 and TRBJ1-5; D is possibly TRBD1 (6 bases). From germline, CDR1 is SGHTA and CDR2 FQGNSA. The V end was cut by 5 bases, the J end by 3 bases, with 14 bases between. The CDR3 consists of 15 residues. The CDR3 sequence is CASSPQGGNNQPQHF. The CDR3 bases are TGTGCCAGCAGCCCCCAAGGGGGGAACAATCAGCCCCAGCATTTT. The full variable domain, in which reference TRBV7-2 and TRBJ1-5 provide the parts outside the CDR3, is GAGVSQSPSNKVTEKGKDVELRCDPISGHTALYWYRQSLGQGLEFLIYFQGNSAPDKSGLPSDRFSAERTGGSVSTLTIQRTQQEDSAVYLCASSPQGGNNQPQHFGDGTRLSIL.

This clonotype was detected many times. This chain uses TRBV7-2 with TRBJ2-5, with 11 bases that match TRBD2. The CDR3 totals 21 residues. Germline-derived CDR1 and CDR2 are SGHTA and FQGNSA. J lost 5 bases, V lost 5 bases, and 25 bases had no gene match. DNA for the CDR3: TGTGCCAGCAGCCCCCGCCCGGGTAAACTAGCGGGAGTAAAATTAATGGAGACCCAGTACTTC. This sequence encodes CASSPRPGKLAGVKLMETQYF.

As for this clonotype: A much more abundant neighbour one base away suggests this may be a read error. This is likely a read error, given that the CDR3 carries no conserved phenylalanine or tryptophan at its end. The CDR3 loop is CASSLGWRGRESKNIQYL. In nucleotides, the CDR3 is TGTGCCAGCAGCTTGGGCTGGCGCGGGAGGGAGTCCAAAAACATTCAGTACTTA. The chain links TRBV11-2 to TRBJ2-4; 9 bases are a match to TRBD2. The CDR3 runs to 18 residues. The V segment lost 3 bases and the J segment 2 bases; nucleotides outside the gene matches: 11. Germline V gives CDR1 SGHAT, CDR2 FQNNGV.

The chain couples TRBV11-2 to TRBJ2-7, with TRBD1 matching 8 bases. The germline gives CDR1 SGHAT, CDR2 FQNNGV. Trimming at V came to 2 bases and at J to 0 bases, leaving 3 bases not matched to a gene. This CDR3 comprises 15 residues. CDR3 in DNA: TGTGCCAGCAGCTTAATCCAGGGGGCCTCCTACGAGCAGTACTTC. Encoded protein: CASSLIQGASYEQYF.

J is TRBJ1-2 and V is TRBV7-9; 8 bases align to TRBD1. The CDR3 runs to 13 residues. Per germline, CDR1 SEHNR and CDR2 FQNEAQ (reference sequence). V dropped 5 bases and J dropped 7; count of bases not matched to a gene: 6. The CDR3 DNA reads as TGTGCCAGCAGCGTGACAGGGGAGCGTGGCTACACCTTC. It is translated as CASSVTGERGYTF.

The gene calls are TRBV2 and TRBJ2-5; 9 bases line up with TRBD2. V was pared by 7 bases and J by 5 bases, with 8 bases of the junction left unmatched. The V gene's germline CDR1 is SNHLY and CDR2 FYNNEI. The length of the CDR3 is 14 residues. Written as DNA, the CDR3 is TGTGCCAGCATAGGACTAGCGCACGCTGAGACCCAGTACTTC. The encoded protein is CASIGLAHAETQYF. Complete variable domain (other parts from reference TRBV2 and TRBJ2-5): EPEVTQTPSHQVTQMGQEVILRCVPISNHLYFYWYRQILGQKVEFLVSFYNNEISEKSEIFDDQFSVERPDGSNFTLKIRSTKLEDSAMYFCASIGLAHAETQYFGPGTRLLVL.

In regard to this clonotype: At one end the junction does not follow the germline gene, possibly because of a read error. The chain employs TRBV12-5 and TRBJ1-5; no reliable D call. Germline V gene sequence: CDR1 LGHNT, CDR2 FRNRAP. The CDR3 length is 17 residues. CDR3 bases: TGTGCTAGTGGTTTGGAGACCTCGGGGAATAGCAATCAGCTCCAGCATTTT. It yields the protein CASGLETSGNSNQLQHF.

CDR3 coding DNA: TGTGCCAGCAGTAAGATACAGGGGGCCGCCGGGGAGCTGTTTTTT. Amino acid sequence: CASSKIQGAAGELFF. The rearrangement uses TRBV6-1 and TRBJ2-2; TRBD1 matches at 9 bases. Trimming removed 5 bases from V and 6 bases from J; junction bases left unmatched: 7. This CDR3 has 15 residues. CDR1 and CDR2 (germline): MNHNS, SASEGT.

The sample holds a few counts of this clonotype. CDR3 protein: CASSLSALTDTQYF. In DNA form, the CDR3 reads TGTGCCAGCAGTTTATCTGCCCTCACAGATACGCAGTATTTT. V is TRBV27 and J is TRBJ2-3; D not certain. CDR1 and CDR2 from the germline V gene are MNHEY and SMNVEV (reference sequence). The CDR3 is 14 residues long. The germline V and J ends were trimmed by 0 bases and 2 bases, with 6 bases remaining between them.